A single sample gave rise to the 5 T cell receptor beta chains below, sequenced in a study of technical replicates of blood from four donors. Repertoires were generated with immunoSEQ multiplex PCR, while TCRdb's copy carries only in-frame clones and drops some. In the table there are 55,000 to 65,000 clones, just under 95% of which are singletons. The sequencing input was PBMCs. These receptors were obtained from a human donor in good health. Some clones in this sample may be carry-over from other donors' samples.

The chain is built from TRBV7-8 and TRBJ2-1; 10 nucleotides align to TRBD2. V dropped 5 bases and J dropped 7; count of bases not matched to a gene: 14. This CDR3 contains 17 residues. CDR1 SGHVS and CDR2 FQNEAQ come from the germline V gene. The CDR3 DNA reads as TGTGCCAGCAGCAACTCTAGCGGGGGCACTCAGGGGAATGAGCAGTTCTTC. This codes for CASSNSSGGTQGNEQFF.

The V and J genes are TRBV27 and TRBJ2-5; TRBD2 matches at 7 bases. The length of the CDR3 is 14 residues. CDR1 and CDR2 from the germline V gene are MNHEY and SMNVEV (reference sequence). V trimming: 2 bases; J trimming: 4 bases; junction bases outside the gene matches: 4. This chain's CDR3 is CASSLTLAGETQYF. The DNA for the CDR3 is TGTGCCAGCAGTTTAACGTTAGCGGGAGAGACCCAGTACTTC.

The chain recombines TRBV5-1 with TRBJ2-1, with 13 bases that match TRBD2. The CDR3 is made up of 15 amino acids. Germline values: CDR1 SGHRS, CDR2 YFSETQ. Germline trimming cut 4 bases from V and 8 bases from J; bases unmatched to any gene: 6. The CDR3 DNA reads TGCGCCAGCAGCAGGACTAGCGGGAGCGACTATGAGCAGTTCTTC. It yields the protein CASSRTSGSDYEQFF.

This clone has a single count. This chain joins TRBV18 and TRBJ2-6; weak D call: TRBD2 (6 bases). The CDR3 spans 16 residues. CDR1 KGHSH and CDR2 LQKENI come from the germline V gene. The germline V and J ends were trimmed by 5 bases and 2 bases, with 13 bases remaining between them. CDR3 loop: CASSEQWGAGANVLTF. CDR3 bases: TGTGCCAGCTCAGAACAATGGGGGGCTGGGGCCAACGTCCTGACTTTC. The variable domain in full, with the rest retrieved from reference TRBV18 and TRBJ2-6, is NAGVMQNPRHLVRRRGQEARLRCSPMKGHSHVYWYRQLPEEGLKFMVYLQKENIIDESGMPKERFSAEFPKEGPSILRIQQVVRGDSAAYFCASSEQWGAGANVLTFGAGSRLTVL.

The chain is built from TRBV9 and TRBJ1-1; 8 positions agree with TRBD1. This CDR3 has 15 amino acids. The germline V gene has CDR1 SGDLS and CDR2 YYNGEE. V lost 3 bases, J lost 4 bases, and 8 bases stayed unmatched. The CDR3 loop reads CASSAQGQGSTEAFF. CDR3 nucleotide sequence: TGTGCCAGCAGCGCCCAAGGACAGGGCAGCACTGAAGCTTTCTTT.